This T cell receptor beta chain was recovered during a study of T-cell memory formation after mild COVID-19. One entry per CDR3 protein, called by TCRdb with MiXCR from the 5' RACE reads. The data show some 410,000 distinct CDR3 sequences, 20% to 25% seen once. Germline lookup yields CDR1 SQVTM and CDR2 ANQGSEA. The CDR3 totals 11 residues. Trimming shortened V by 5 bases and J by 7 bases, and 11 bases separated the two germline ends. The genes are TRBV29-1 and TRBJ1-1; maybe TRBD1 (5 bases). What was sequenced was PBMCs or a T cell subset sorted from them (not recorded which). This clonotype was sampled from an adult woman who had mild COVID-19 (a few samples of this study predate the infection). Cell type and time point are not known. Here the CDR3 DNA reads TGCAGCGTTCAGAGGGGCGATGAAGCTTTCTTT. It is translated as CSVQRGDEAFF.